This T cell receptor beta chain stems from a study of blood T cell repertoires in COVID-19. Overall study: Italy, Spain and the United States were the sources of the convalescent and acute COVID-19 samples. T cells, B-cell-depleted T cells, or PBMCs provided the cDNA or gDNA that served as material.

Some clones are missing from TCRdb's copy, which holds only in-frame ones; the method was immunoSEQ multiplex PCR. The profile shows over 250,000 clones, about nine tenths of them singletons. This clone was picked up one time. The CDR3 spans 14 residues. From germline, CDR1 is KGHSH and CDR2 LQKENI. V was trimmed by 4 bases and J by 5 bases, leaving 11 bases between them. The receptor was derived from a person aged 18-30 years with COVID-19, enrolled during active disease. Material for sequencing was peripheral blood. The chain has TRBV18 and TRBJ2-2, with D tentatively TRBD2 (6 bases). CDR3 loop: CASSLAEGTGELFF. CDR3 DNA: TGTGCCAGCTCACTAGCGGAGGGGACCGGGGAGCTGTTTTTT.